The clone carrying this T cell receptor (beta chain) was seen repeatedly, ten times or more. TCRdb re-called the RT-PCR reads through MiXCR, storing one row per CDR3 protein. Here the sample spans hundreds of thousands of distinct CDR3 sequences, approximately 15% being singletons. The CDR3 loop spans 13 amino acids. Germline V CDR1 and CDR2: SQVTM, ANQGSEA. The ends were cut back, 7 bases at V and 0 bases at J, with 12 bases in the middle. The sequence derives from a female donor in good health, serving as a healthy control. The specimen sequenced was memory CD4+ T cells from blood. V is TRBV29-1 and J is TRBJ1-1; tentative D call: TRBD1 (5 bases). The CDR3 reads CSAGTEMNTEAFF. In DNA, the CDR3 is TGCAGCGCAGGGACGGAGATGAACACTGAAGCTTTCTTT.